The 6 T cell receptor beta chains below come from one sample, sequenced in a study of vaccination effects on CD4 cells after COVID-19. CD4+ T cells specific for antigen were expanded with viral peptide pools by the ViraFEST assay before sequencing. Cultured cells yielded isolated CD4+ T cells after 10 days. All vaccine recipients tested negative for nucleocapsid antibodies and had never contracted SARS-CoV-2 infection. TCRdb keeps only in-frame clones here, not all; method: immunoSEQ multiplex PCR. Of tens of thousands of clones listed, approximately 79% are singletons. No antigen has been identified for these receptors. The specimen was CD4+ T cells from PBMCs cultured with HCoV-NL63 spike peptides, collected before COVID-19 vaccination. All receptors derive from a human donor who received a COVID-19 vaccine.

The chain recombines TRBV5-6 with TRBJ2-5; 7 nucleotides align to TRBD2. Germline V gene lookup returns CDR1 SGHDT and CDR2 YYEEEE. The CDR3 covers 15 residues. Unmatched junction bases numbered 13, after V lost 4 bases and J lost 7 bases. The CDR3 protein is CASSPPVGGKRTQYF. CDR3 DNA sequence: TGTGCCAGCAGCCCGCCGGTCGGGGGGAAGAGGACCCAGTACTTC. The full variable domain, rest sourced from reference TRBV5-6 and TRBJ2-5, is DAGVTQSPTHLIKTRGQQVTLRCSPKSGHDTVSWYQQALGQGPQFIFQYYEEEERQRGNFPDRFSGHQFPNYSSELNVNALLLGDSALYLCASSPPVGGKRTQYFGPGTRLLVL.

V and J are TRBV21-1 and TRBJ1-6; the table's D call, TRBD1, has no DNA check behind it. TRBV21-1 is a listed pseudogene. The CDR3 consists of 17 residues. DNA for the CDR3: TGTGCCAGCAGCAAAGCCAGGAGCAGGGTTGGCGATTCACCCCTCCACTTT. Protein: CASSKARSRVGDSPLHF.

The chain employs TRBV24-1 and TRBJ2-3; 8 positions match TRBD1. V shed 7 bases and J 2 bases; nucleotides not matched to a gene: 7. Germline V gene data show CDR1 as KGHDR and CDR2 as SFDVKD. The CDR3 runs to 15 residues. The chain's CDR3 is CATRKGTGFTDTQYF. The CDR3 nucleotides read TGTGCCACCAGGAAAGGGACAGGATTCACAGATACGCAGTATTTT.

The chain has TRBV9 and TRBJ1-3, with D unresolved. The ends were cut back, 6 bases at V and 0 bases at J, with 10 bases in the middle. CDR3 length equals 14 residues. Germline lookup yields CDR1 SGDLS and CDR2 YYNGEE. Here the CDR3 reads CASTSRDSGNTIYF. CDR3 DNA: TGTGCCAGCACTTCCCGGGACTCTGGAAACACCATATATTTT.

This sequence joins TRBV2 and TRBJ1-5; D possibly corresponds to TRBD1 (5 bases). Germline CDR1 and CDR2: SNHLY and FYNNEI. The CDR3 loop spans 17 amino acids. Trimming stripped 2 bases from V and 0 bases from J, with 14 bases between. This CDR3 reads CASSESGLDSSNQPQHF. The CDR3 coding sequence is TGTGCCAGCAGTGAATCTGGCTTAGACAGTAGCAATCAGCCCCAGCATTTT.

The chain recombines TRBV28 with TRBJ1-6; 7 bases map to TRBD1. This CDR3 contains 15 residues. Germline V lookup: CDR1 MDHEN, CDR2 SYDVKM. V was clipped by 5 bases and J by 6 bases; unmatched bases: 7. The CDR3 nucleotides are TGTGCCAGCAGTCCCGGCGGGACAGTTAATTCACCCCTCCACTTT. It codes for CASSPGGTVNSPLHF.